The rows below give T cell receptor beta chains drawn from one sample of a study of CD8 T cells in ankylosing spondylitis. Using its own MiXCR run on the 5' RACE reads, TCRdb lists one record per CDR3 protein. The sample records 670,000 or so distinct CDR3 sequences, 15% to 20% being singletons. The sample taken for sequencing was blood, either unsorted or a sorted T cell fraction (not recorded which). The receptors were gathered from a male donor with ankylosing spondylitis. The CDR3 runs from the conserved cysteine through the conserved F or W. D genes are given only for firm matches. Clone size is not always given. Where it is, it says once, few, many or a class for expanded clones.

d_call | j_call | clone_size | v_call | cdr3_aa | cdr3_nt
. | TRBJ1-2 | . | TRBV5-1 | CASSLGLAGDGYTF | TGCGCCAGCAGCTTGGGCCTGGCTGGGGATGGCTACACCTTC
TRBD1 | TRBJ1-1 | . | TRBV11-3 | CASSLAVSTGTEAFF | TGTGCCAGCAGCTTAGCAGTTTCGACAGGGACTGAAGCTTTCTTT
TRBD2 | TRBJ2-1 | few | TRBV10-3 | CASTSGPSYNEQFF | TGTGCCAGCACTAGCGGACCCTCCTACAATGAGCAGTTCTTC
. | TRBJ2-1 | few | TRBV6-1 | CASSRDRGPDEQFF | TGTGCCAGCAGCCGTGACCGGGGGCCAGATGAGCAGTTCTTC
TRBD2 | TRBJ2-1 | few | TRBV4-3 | CASSQVLAGLSYEQFF | TGCGCCAGCAGCCAAGTCCTAGCGGGACTTTCGTATGAGCAGTTCTTC
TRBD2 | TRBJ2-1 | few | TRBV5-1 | CASSKTSGSSHNEQFF | TGCGCCAGCAGTAAGACTAGCGGGAGTTCCCACAATGAGCAGTTCTTC
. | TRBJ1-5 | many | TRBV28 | CASSFGGSRNQPQHF | TGTGCCAGCAGTTTCGGGGGTTCGCGCAATCAGCCCCAGCATTTT
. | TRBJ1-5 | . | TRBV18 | CASSAGLEQPQHF | TGTGCCAGCTCAGCAGGGCTGGAACAGCCCCAGCATTTT
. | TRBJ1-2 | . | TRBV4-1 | CASSQDYGVGYGYTF | TGCGCCAGCAGCCAAGATTACGGGGTAGGGTATGGCTACACCTTC
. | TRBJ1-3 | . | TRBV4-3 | CASSPETAGNTIYF | TGCGCCAGCAGCCCCGAGACAGCTGGAAACACCATATATTTT
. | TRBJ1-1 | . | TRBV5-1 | CASSSSRAGETEAFF | TGCGCCAGCAGCTCCTCCCGGGCAGGGGAGACTGAAGCTTTCTTT
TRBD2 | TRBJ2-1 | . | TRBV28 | CASREGLDAYNEQFF | TGTGCCAGCAGAGAGGGACTAGATGCCTACAATGAGCAGTTCTTC
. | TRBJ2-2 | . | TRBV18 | CASSQERELFF | TGTGCCAGCTCACAAGAACGGGAGCTGTTTTTT
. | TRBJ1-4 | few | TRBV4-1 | CASSQDHAGRDGEKLFF | TGCGCCAGCAGCCAAGATCATGCCGGCAGGGACGGTGAAAAACTGTTTTTT
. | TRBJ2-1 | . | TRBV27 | CASSPLIGGSYNEQFF | TGTGCCAGCAGTCCCCTTATAGGGGGCTCCTACAATGAGCAGTTCTTC
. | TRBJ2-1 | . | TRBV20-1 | CSATRPTYNEQFF | TGCAGTGCTACCCGGCCCACCTACAATGAGCAGTTCTTC
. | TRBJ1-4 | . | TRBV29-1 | CSVGGTAWSEKLFF | TGCAGCGTTGGGGGGACGGCCTGGAGTGAAAAACTGTTTTTT
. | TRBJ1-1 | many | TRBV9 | CASSSPGAGAAEAFF | TGTGCCAGCAGCTCCCCGGGGGCGGGGGCGGCTGAAGCTTTCTTT
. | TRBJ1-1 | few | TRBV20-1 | CSASSGSVLNTEAFF | TGCAGTGCTAGCTCTGGATCGGTCCTGAACACTGAAGCTTTCTTT
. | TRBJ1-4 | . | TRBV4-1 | CASSQGEGLLNEKLFF | TGCGCCAGCAGCCAAGGGGAGGGGCTCTTGAATGAAAAACTGTTTTTT
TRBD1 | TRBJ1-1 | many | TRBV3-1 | CASSHRDRNTEAFF | TGTGCCAGCAGCCACCGGGACAGGAACACTGAAGCTTTCTTT
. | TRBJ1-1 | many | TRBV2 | CASNPRGGFVLNTEAFF | TGTGCCAGCAACCCACGGGGGGGTTTTGTGCTGAACACTGAAGCTTTCTTT
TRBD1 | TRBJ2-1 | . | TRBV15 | CATSRTGGGNEQFF | TGTGCCACCAGCAGGACAGGGGGGGGCAATGAGCAGTTCTTC
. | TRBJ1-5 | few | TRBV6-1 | CASSRGRVESGNQPQHF | TGTGCCAGCAGCCGTGGCAGGGTGGAGTCGGGCAATCAGCCCCAGCATTTT
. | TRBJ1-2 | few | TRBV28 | CASSPRGEANYGYTF | TGTGCCAGCAGCCCCCGGGGGGAGGCTAACTATGGCTACACCTTC
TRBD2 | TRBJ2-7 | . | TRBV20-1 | CSARDTQGLAAYEQYF | TGCAGTGCTAGAGATACTCAGGGACTAGCGGCCTACGAGCAGTACTTC
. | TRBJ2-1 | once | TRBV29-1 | CSVEPPATYNEQFF | TGCAGCGTTGAACCCCCAGCCACCTACAATGAGCAGTTCTTC
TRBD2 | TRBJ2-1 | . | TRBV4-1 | CGGSGTPFGNEQFF | TGCGGGGGAAGCGGGACCCCCTTCGGAAATGAGCAGTTCTTC
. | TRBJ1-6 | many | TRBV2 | CASSEWGKEGNSPLHF | TGTGCCAGCAGTGAATGGGGTAAAGAAGGAAATTCACCCCTCCACTTT
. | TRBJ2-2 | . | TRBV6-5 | CASSYSRRNTGELFF | TGTGCCAGCAGTTACTCGAGGAGGAACACCGGGGAGCTGTTTTTT
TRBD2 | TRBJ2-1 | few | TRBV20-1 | CSARLAGNEQFF | TGCAGTGCTCGACTAGCGGGTAATGAGCAGTTCTTC
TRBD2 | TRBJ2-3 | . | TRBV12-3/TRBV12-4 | CASSLIAGLDTQYF | TGTGCCAGCAGTTTGATAGCGGGGTTAGATACGCAGTATTTT
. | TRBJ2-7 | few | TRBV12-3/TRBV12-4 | CASKDLQGYEQYF | TGTGCCAGCAAAGACCTACAGGGTTACGAGCAGTACTTC
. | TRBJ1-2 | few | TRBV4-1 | CASSQIGGYGYTF | TGCGCCAGCAGCCAAATCGGAGGCTATGGCTACACCTTC
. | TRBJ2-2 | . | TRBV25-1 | CASSEYLGATGELFF | TGTGCCAGCAGTGAATATCTGGGGGCCACCGGGGAGCTGTTTTTT
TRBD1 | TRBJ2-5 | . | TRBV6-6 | CASGRTGQETQYF | TGTGCCAGCGGGAGGACAGGGCAAGAGACCCAGTACTTC
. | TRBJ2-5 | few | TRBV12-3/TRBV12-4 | CASSRTGDQETQYF | TGTGCCAGCAGTAGGACGGGGGACCAAGAGACCCAGTACTTC
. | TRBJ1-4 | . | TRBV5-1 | CASRSLTNEKLFF | TGCGCCTCCCGGAGCCTAACTAATGAAAAACTGTTTTTT
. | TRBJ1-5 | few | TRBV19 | CASSWTEKGNQPQHF | TGTGCCAGTAGTTGGACGGAGAAGGGCAATCAGCCCCAGCATTTT
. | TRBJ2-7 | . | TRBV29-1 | CSVSGGLSYEQYF | TGCAGCGTTTCTGGAGGTCTCTCCTACGAGCAGTACTTC
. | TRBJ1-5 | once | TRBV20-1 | CCARGGAGVYSNQPQHF | TGCTGTGCTAGAGGGGGGGCAGGGGTTTATAGCAATCAGCCCCAGCATTTT
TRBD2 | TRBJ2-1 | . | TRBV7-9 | CASSSTSGRFYEQFF | TGTGCCAGCAGTTCAACTAGCGGGAGATTTTATGAGCAGTTCTTC